Each of the 32 T cell receptor beta chains below was sequenced from the same sample in a study of graft-versus-host responses after intestinal transplantation. Profiled with immunoSEQ multiplex PCR; TCRdb holds only in-frame clones, not every one. This sample has 90,000 to 95,000 clones, with about 91% found just once. The antigens for these receptors are not known. The sequencing here drew on unstimulated CD8+ T cells sorted from spleen or lymph node cells, taken before intestinal transplant. Receptors were obtained from a human donor who received an intestinal transplant.

This rearrangement joins TRBV4-1 to TRBJ2-2; D gene uncertain. Germline CDR1 MGHRA, CDR2 YSYEKL. Trimming took off 9 bases at V and 4 bases at J, with 15 bases between the two ends. The CDR3 has 14 residues. In DNA, the CDR3 is TGCGCCAGTGCCTATCGCCGAGGCACCGGGGAGCTGTTTTTT. Its protein is CASAYRRGTGELFF.

The chain links TRBV27 to TRBJ2-3; 7 positions agree with TRBD1. V gave up 2 bases and J gave up 0 bases; unmatched junction bases: 2. This CDR3 has 15 residues. Per the germline V gene, CDR1 is MNHEY and CDR2 is SMNVEV (reference sequence). This chain's CDR3 is CASSLGGQSTDTQYF. The CDR3 region has the DNA TGTGCCAGCAGTTTAGGGGGACAGAGCACAGATACGCAGTATTTT.

The chain combines TRBV11-2 with TRBJ2-7; D is possibly TRBD1 (6 bases). Deletions cut 6 bases from V and 6 bases from J, with 12 bases between. The CDR3 is 12 residues long. Germline CDR1 SGHAT, CDR2 FQNNGV. This chain's CDR3 is CASREDRIEQYF. The CDR3 DNA sequence: TGTGCCAGCAGAGAAGACAGGATCGAGCAGTACTTC.

The chain joins TRBV6-5 to TRBJ2-5; 8 bases are shared with TRBD1. CDR1 and CDR2 (germline): MNHEY, SVGAGI. Unmatched junction bases numbered 7, after V lost 5 bases and J lost 5 bases. The CDR3 covers 14 residues. DNA of the CDR3: TGTGCCAGCAGTCCCATGGACAGGGCGGAGACCCAGTACTTC. It specifies CASSPMDRAETQYF.

The chain recombines TRBV15 with TRBJ2-7; D not certain. This CDR3 region has 16 residues. V gave up 0 bases and J gave up 3 bases, with 15 bases separating them. Germline V gene sequence: CDR1 LNHNV, CDR2 YYDKDF (reference sequence). The CDR3 DNA sequence: TGTGCCACCAGCAGAGATCGGGTAGAACCGGGCTACGAGCAGTACTTC. It codes for CATSRDRVEPGYEQYF.

The gene calls are TRBV7-3 and TRBJ2-3; 8 nucleotides match TRBD1. The germline gives CDR1 SGHTA, CDR2 FQGTGA. The CDR3 spans 17 residues. With V trimmed by 1 base and J by 6 bases, 12 bases remained unmatched. CDR3 sequence reads: CASSLRGLDRERDTQYF. CDR3 sequence (DNA): TGTGCCAGCAGCTTAAGAGGCTTGGACAGGGAAAGGGATACGCAGTATTTT.

The genes are TRBV9 and TRBJ2-7; 9 bases map to TRBD1. Germline loops: CDR1 SGDLS, CDR2 YYNGEE. After removal of 4 bases from V and 5 bases from J, the junction contained 7 bases not matched to a gene. This CDR3 is built from 14 residues. CDR3 sequence reads: CASSQGQGRNEQYF. CDR3 in DNA: TGTGCCAGCAGCCAAGGACAGGGGCGGAACGAGCAGTACTTC.

J is TRBJ2-2 and V is TRBV6-1; no firm D call. Germline assignment: CDR1 MNHNS and CDR2 SASEGT. The CDR3 sequence is 13 residues long. The V and J ends lost 8 bases and 1 base respectively, with 8 bases between them. Here the CDR3 reads CASEVENTGELFF. The CDR3 DNA reads as TGTGCCAGCGAAGTAGAGAACACCGGGGAGCTGTTTTTT.

The CDR3 protein is CASGDRLGQPQHF. Written as DNA, the CDR3 is TGTGCCAGCGGAGACAGGTTGGGTCAGCCCCAGCATTTT. The chain links TRBV6-1 to TRBJ1-5, with D possibly being TRBD1 (6 bases). The V and J ends lost 8 bases and 6 bases respectively, with 14 bases between them. The CDR3 runs 13 residues. Germline loops: CDR1 MNHNS, CDR2 SASEGT.

The gene calls are TRBV4-3 and TRBJ2-4, with TRBD2 identical over 7 bases. The germline V gene encodes CDR1 LGHNA and CDR2 YSLEER. V lost 0 bases, J lost 8 bases, and 4 bases stayed unmatched. This CDR3 is 14 amino acids long. CDR3 in amino acids: CASSQEAAGDIQYF. CDR3 DNA sequence: TGCGCCAGCAGCCAAGAGGCTGCGGGGGACATTCAGTACTTC.

The genes are TRBV5-1 and TRBJ2-1; D possibly corresponds to TRBD2 (6 bases). This CDR3 has 14 amino acids. The V and J ends lost 0 bases and 4 bases respectively, with 8 bases between them. The germline V gene encodes CDR1 SGHRS and CDR2 YFSETQ. CDR3 region: CASSLERVYNEQFF. The CDR3 region has the DNA TGCGCCAGCAGCTTGGAGCGGGTATACAATGAGCAGTTCTTC.

This chain links TRBV27 with TRBJ2-1, with a possible D match to TRBD1 (6 bases). With 2 bases removed from V and 3 bases from J, the gap between germline ends came to 17 bases. Germline CDR1 is MNHEY and CDR2 is SMNVEV (reference sequence). This CDR3 comprises 17 residues. As DNA, the CDR3 is TGTGCCAGCAGTTTAGGGTTTCTACAGGGCAACTACAATGAGCAGTTCTTC. It yields the protein CASSLGFLQGNYNEQFF.

This chain links TRBV7-9 with TRBJ1-2, with 9 positions matching TRBD1. J lost 8 bases, V lost 2 bases, and 6 bases had no gene match. This CDR3 has 14 amino acids. CDR1 SEHNR and CDR2 FQNEAQ come from the germline V gene (reference sequence). CDR3 region: CASSLLQGARGYTF. CDR3 bases: TGTGCCAGCAGCTTATTACAGGGGGCTCGCGGCTACACCTTC.

This chain connects TRBV5-5 to TRBJ2-7, with a tentative D call TRBD1 (6 bases). Germline lookup yields CDR1 SGHKS and CDR2 YYEKEE (reference sequence). This CDR3 comprises 15 residues. Trimming shortened V by 4 bases and J by 5 bases, and 19 bases separated the two germline ends. CDR3 coding DNA: TGTGCCAGCAGCGTTGCGTTGGACAGCGAACACGAGCAGTACTTC. Amino acid sequence: CASSVALDSEHEQYF.

The V and J genes are TRBV11-2 and TRBJ2-1, with a possible D match to TRBD1 (6 bases). The V gene's germline CDR1 is SGHAT and CDR2 FQNNGV. The length of the CDR3 is 14 residues. V was cut by 7 bases and J by 4 bases, with 14 bases left in between. CDR3 in amino acids: CASKGESLYNEQFF. The CDR3 nucleotides are TGTGCCAGCAAGGGGGAATCGTTATACAATGAGCAGTTCTTC.

This chain connects TRBV4-1 to TRBJ2-4; 9 bases agree with TRBD1. This CDR3 is 19 amino acids long. Trimming at V came to 0 bases and at J to 0 bases, leaving 9 bases not matched to a gene. Germline V gives CDR1 MGHRA, CDR2 YSYEKL. The DNA for the CDR3 is TGCGCCAGCAGCCAAGACCGGGACAGGGAGTGGGTAGCCAAAAACATTCAGTACTTC. Its translation is CASSQDRDREWVAKNIQYF.

V and J are TRBV7-8 and TRBJ1-4; D is perhaps TRBD1 (5 bases). The CDR3 sequence is 17 residues long. V lost 4 bases and J 8 bases, leaving 23 bases between the germline ends. CDR1 and CDR2 (germline): SGHVS, FQNEAQ. The CDR3 nucleotides read TGTGCCAGCAGCTCCTCGGCTGGCACAGGTGGGGGGGAAAAACTGTTTTTT. Protein sequence: CASSSSAGTGGGEKLFF.

V usage is TRBV21-1 and J usage is TRBJ1-5; TRBD1 was called by the table and not checked on the DNA. TRBV21-1 is a pseudogene locus. The CDR3 is made up of 19 amino acids. The CDR3 spells CASSKEPGTGGEVPQPQHF. As DNA, the CDR3 is TGTGCCAGCAGCAAGGAGCCCGGGACAGGGGGCGAAGTGCCTCAGCCCCAGCATTTT.

This chain joins TRBV4-3 and TRBJ2-1; TRBD2 might be the D (7 bases). V gave up 3 bases and J gave up 4 bases, with 10 bases separating them. CDR3 length: 14 amino acids. Germline loops: CDR1 LGHNA, CDR2 YSLEER. This CDR3 reads CASSQRGGYNEQFF. In DNA, the CDR3 is TGCGCCAGCAGCCAGAGGGGGGGGTACAATGAGCAGTTCTTC.

The genes are TRBV9 and TRBJ2-3; 10 bases match TRBD2. Germline loops: CDR1 SGDLS, CDR2 YYNGEE. The CDR3 runs to 15 residues. The J segment lost 4 bases and the V segment lost 1 base, leaving 3 bases of the junction unmatched. The CDR3 is CASSVTSGRADTQYF. The CDR3 DNA reads as TGTGCCAGCAGCGTAACAAGCGGGAGGGCAGATACGCAGTATTTT.

The V gene is TRBV5-6, the J gene TRBJ1-1; TRBD1 might be the D (5 bases). This CDR3 is built from 14 residues. Looked up from germline, CDR1 is SGHDT and CDR2 is YYEEEE. Deletions cut 4 bases from V and 5 bases from J, with 15 bases between. CDR3 coding DNA: TGTGCCAGCAGCCAAGTTATAAGGGGAACTGAAGCTTTCTTT. It translates to CASSQVIRGTEAFF.

The chain employs TRBV6-5 and TRBJ1-1; 7 nucleotides match TRBD1. Germline-derived CDR1 and CDR2 are MNHEY and SVGAGI. This CDR3 contains 13 residues. The junction had 6 bases not matched to a gene; V was cut back by 5 bases and J by 6 bases. CDR3 DNA: TGTGCCAGCAGTCCGAGACAGGGAGCTGAAGCTTTCTTT. Amino acids: CASSPRQGAEAFF.

The chain has TRBV7-2 and TRBJ2-6; perhaps TRBD1 as D (6 bases). V dropped 3 bases and J dropped 1 base, with 10 bases sitting between them. The CDR3 length is 16 residues. Germline-derived CDR1 and CDR2 are SGHTA and FQGNSA. CDR3 nucleotide sequence: TGTGCCAGCAGCTTGACAGGTTCGTCTGGGGCCAACGTCCTGACTTTC. As protein: CASSLTGSSGANVLTF.

The V call is TRBV7-2, the J call TRBJ2-1; D remains unclear. V was pared by 5 bases and J by 9 bases, with 11 bases between. CDR1 and CDR2 (germline): SGHTA, FQGNSA. CDR3 size: 12 residues. The CDR3 region is CASSLKLSEQFF. The CDR3 region has the DNA TGTGCCAGCAGCCTCAAGTTGAGTGAGCAGTTCTTC.

V usage is TRBV18 and J usage is TRBJ1-2, with 8 bases lining up with TRBD1. The CDR3 is made up of 15 amino acids. The V gene end was trimmed by 3 bases and the J gene end by 7 bases; junction bases not matched to a gene: 10. CDR1 is KGHSH, CDR2 LQKENI, per germline. The CDR3 loop reads CASSPPDREKGGYTF. DNA for the CDR3: TGTGCCAGCTCACCCCCGGACAGGGAGAAAGGTGGCTACACCTTC.

V and J are TRBV7-6 and TRBJ2-1, with D tentatively TRBD1 (6 bases). The V gene lost 5 bases and the J gene lost 8 bases, with 25 bases spanning the gap. Germline CDR1 reads SGHVS; CDR2 reads FNYEAQ. The CDR3 covers 17 residues. The CDR3 is CASSARATVGATYEQFF. The CDR3 coding sequence is TGTGCCAGCAGCGCACGAGCCACGGTGGGGGCGACTTATGAGCAGTTCTTC.

The chain uses TRBV18 and TRBJ1-2; a possible D gene is TRBD1 (5 bases). V lost 3 bases and J lost 4, with 15 bases in between. The CDR3 is 15 residues long. Germline-derived CDR1 and CDR2 are KGHSH and LQKENI. The CDR3 loop reads CASSPRGEDVYGYTF. DNA for the CDR3: TGTGCCAGCTCACCCAGAGGGGAGGACGTCTATGGCTACACCTTC.

V is TRBV7-3 and J is TRBJ2-5; 9 bases line up with TRBD1. V shed 1 base, J shed 4 bases, and the junction held 13 bases outside the gene matches. CDR1 is SGHTA, CDR2 FQGTGA, per germline. The CDR3 loop spans 18 amino acids. CDR3 coding DNA: TGTGCCAGCAGCTTAAGGTCCCCGACAGGGGGTAGAGGAGAGACCCAGTACTTC. Its translation: CASSLRSPTGGRGETQYF. Drawing the rest from reference TRBV7-3 and TRBJ2-5, the complete variable domain is GAGVSQTPSNKVTEKGKYVELRCDPISGHTALYWYRQSLGQGPEFLIYFQGTGAADDSGLPNDRFFAVRPEGSVSTLKIQRTERGDSAVYLCASSLRSPTGGRGETQYFGPGTRLLVL.

V is TRBV7-2 and J is TRBJ1-5, with D perhaps matching TRBD1 (6 bases). V was trimmed by 1 base and J by 2 bases, leaving 12 bases between them. This CDR3 is built from 16 residues. CDR1 is SGHTA, CDR2 FQGNSA, per germline. The CDR3 region is CASSLVSRGGNQPQHF. The CDR3 DNA sequence: TGTGCCAGCAGCTTAGTATCCAGGGGTGGCAATCAGCCCCAGCATTTT.

V usage is TRBV19 and J usage is TRBJ2-3; D not certain. Germline assignment: CDR1 LNHDA and CDR2 SQIVND (reference sequence). The length of the CDR3 is 12 residues. Trimming took off 5 bases at V and 3 bases at J, with 6 bases between the two ends. The CDR3 here is CASSSTTDTQYF. In DNA form, the CDR3 reads TGTGCCAGTAGTTCGACAACAGATACGCAGTATTTT.

The chain uses TRBV5-5 and TRBJ1-1; D call uncertain. Germline CDR1 and CDR2: SGHKS and YYEKEE (reference sequence). Deletions cut 1 base from V and 3 bases from J, with 10 bases between. The CDR3 is 14 amino acids. The chain's CDR3 is CASSLFEQYTEAFF. In DNA form, the CDR3 reads TGTGCCAGCAGCTTGTTCGAACAATACACTGAAGCTTTCTTT.

The chain couples TRBV27 to TRBJ2-7; 9 positions match TRBD1. The CDR3 spans 12 residues. The V and J ends lost 5 bases and 8 bases, in that order; junction bases with no gene match: 4. Germline CDR1 is MNHEY and CDR2 is SMNVEV (reference sequence). CDR3 sequence: CASSGTGYKQYF. The CDR3 DNA reads as TGTGCCAGCAGTGGGACAGGGTATAAGCAGTACTTC.